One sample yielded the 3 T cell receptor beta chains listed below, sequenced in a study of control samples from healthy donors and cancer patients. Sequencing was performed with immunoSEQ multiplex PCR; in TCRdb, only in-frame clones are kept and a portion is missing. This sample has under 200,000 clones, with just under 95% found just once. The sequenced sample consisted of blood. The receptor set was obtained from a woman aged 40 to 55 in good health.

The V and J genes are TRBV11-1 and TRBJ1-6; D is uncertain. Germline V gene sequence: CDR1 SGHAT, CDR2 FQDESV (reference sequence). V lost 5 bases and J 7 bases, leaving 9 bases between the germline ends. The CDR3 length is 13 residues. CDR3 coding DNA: TGTGCCAGCAGCGCGACACAGAATTCACCCCTCCACTTT. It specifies CASSATQNSPLHF.

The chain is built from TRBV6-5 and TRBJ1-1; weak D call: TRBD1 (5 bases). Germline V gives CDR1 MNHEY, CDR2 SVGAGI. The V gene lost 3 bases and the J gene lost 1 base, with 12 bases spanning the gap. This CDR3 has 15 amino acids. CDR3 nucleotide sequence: TGTGCCAGCAGTTATGCCGGGACCCAGAACACTGAAGCTTTCTTT. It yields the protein CASSYAGTQNTEAFF.

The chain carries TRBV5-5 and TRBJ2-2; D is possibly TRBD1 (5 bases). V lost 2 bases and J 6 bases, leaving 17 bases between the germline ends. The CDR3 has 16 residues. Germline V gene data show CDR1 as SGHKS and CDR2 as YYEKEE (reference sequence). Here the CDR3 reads CASSFDPKGAAGELFF. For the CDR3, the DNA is TGTGCCAGCAGCTTCGACCCCAAAGGGGCTGCCGGGGAGCTGTTTTTT.